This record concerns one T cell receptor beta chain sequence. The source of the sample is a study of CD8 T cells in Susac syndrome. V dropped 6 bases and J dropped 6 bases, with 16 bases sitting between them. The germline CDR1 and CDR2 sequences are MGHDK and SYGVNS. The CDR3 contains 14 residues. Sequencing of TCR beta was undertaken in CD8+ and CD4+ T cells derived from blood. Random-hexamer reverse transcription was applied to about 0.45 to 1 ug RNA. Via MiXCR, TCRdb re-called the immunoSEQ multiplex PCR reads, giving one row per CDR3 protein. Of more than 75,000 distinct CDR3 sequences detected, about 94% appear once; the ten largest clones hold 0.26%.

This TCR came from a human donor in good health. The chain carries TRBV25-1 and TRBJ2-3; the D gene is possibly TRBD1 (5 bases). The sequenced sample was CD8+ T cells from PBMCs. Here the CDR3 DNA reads TGTGCCAGCAGGCCCCCAGGGTGGAGTGATACGCAGTATTTT. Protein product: CASRPPGWSDTQYF.